This T cell receptor (beta chain) derives from a study of OX40 agonist ivuxolimab in advanced cancers. Broadly, across the study: The costimulatory receptor OX40 (CD134) was targeted by ivuxolimab, a fully human IgG2 agonistic monoclonal antibody. The dose-escalation cohort was about 87% male with a mean age of approximately 60 years, ranging from about 23 to 85. Patients were allowed to have had prior anti-PD-1, anti-PD-L1 or anti-CTLA-4 therapy, and roughly two fifths of the dose-escalation patients had been treated with checkpoint inhibitors. Intravenous ivuxolimab was administered to patients every 2 weeks at six dose levels: 0.01, 0.1, 0.3, 1.5, 3 and 10 mg/kg. The point of sequencing TCRbeta in the periphery was to test whether ivuxolimab changed TCR sequence diversity and drove clonal T-cell expansion. The paper reports the monotherapy dose-escalation portion (N = 52 patients) of the phase I ivuxolimab trial. Of the roughly 50 dose-escalation patients, hepatocellular carcinoma was present in approximately 20, melanoma in around 15, renal cell carcinoma in 9 and head and neck cancer in 9. Three dose-escalation patients achieved partial responses, one with hepatocellular carcinoma and two with cutaneous melanoma.

Patients with a history of autoimmune disease or receiving systemic immunosuppression were excluded from the trial. Peripheral blood for TCR sequencing was drawn from every dose cohort at baseline, at cycle 4 day 1 and at cycle 7 day 1. The samples were drawn from a first-in-human, open-label, multicenter phase I dose-escalation trial of ivuxolimab. Adults with locally advanced or metastatic melanoma, renal cell carcinoma, hepatocellular carcinoma or head and neck squamous cell carcinoma were enrolled in the trial. Before TCR sequencing, CD4+ T cells and CD8+ T cells were sorted from peripheral blood as separate populations. As to this clone: Its cognate antigen has yet to be identified. No base quality values were provided; no much bigger clone lies one nucleotide off.

Genomic DNA was isolated from the sorted cells so that the TCRbeta CDR3 region could be sequenced. The immunoSEQ Assay was used for sequencing of TCRbeta CDR3 regions. Sourced from immuneACCESS, this table was stored by TCRdb with only in-frame sequences that have V and J called. A share of the clones is absent; for the studies checked, an unresolved V gene accounts for under half, and the remainder has no known explanation. Here the sample has tens of thousands of clones; 75% to 90% occur a single time. Roughly 0.5% of the sample goes to the ten largest clones. Counted from cysteine to phenylalanine, this CDR3 has 15 amino acids. The only DNA kept is the CDR3, 45 bases in frame from the first base. The germline V gene sets CDR1 to SGHTA and CDR2 to FQGNSA. Cut back by 0 bases and 3 bases, the V and J ends lie 12 bases apart. Overall results and qualifications from the work: Partial responders in the 0.1-3.0 mg/kg groups had among the lowest normalized peripheral clonal expansion, especially among CD8+ T cells. After ivuxolimab, more expanded clones were found on average in CD8+ T cells than in CD4+ T cells. At doses of 0.1 to 3.0 mg/kg, clonal expansion of both CD4+ and CD8+ blood T cells was observed from baseline to week 6. Antigen specificity was not determined for the clonally expanded peripheral T cells. Low levels of normalized T-cell clonal expansion were also seen in some patients who did not respond.

The receptor chain draws on TRBV7-2 and TRBJ2-7, with no reliable assignment of the D segment. The material sequenced was CD4+ or CD8+ T cells sorted from blood, taken in a trial of the OX40 agonist ivuxolimab. The TCR sequence derives from an adult with an advanced solid tumor such as melanoma, head and neck, liver or kidney cancer. At the DNA level, the sequence is TGTGCCAGCAGCTTAGCGGCGAGTAAGTACTACGAGCAGTACTTC. This yields the protein CASSLAASKYYEQYF.